This T cell receptor beta chain was captured in a study of T cells in Graves' hyperthyroidism and ophthalmopathy. Amplified regions were TCR beta CDR3 sequences from RNA transcripts. The HTBI set primed first-round TCR CDR3 RT-PCR. TCRdb itself ran the multiplex PCR reads through MiXCR, one entry per CDR3 protein. The sample consists of about 360,000 distinct CDR3 sequences, about 18% of them appearing once. This CDR3 region has 15 residues. V dropped 1 base and J dropped 5; count of bases not matched to a gene: 4. CDR1 and CDR2 from the germline V gene are MNHEY and SVGEGT. This clonotype appeared many times.

This rearrangement joins TRBV6-2 or TRBV6-3 to TRBJ1-5; 8 bases match TRBD1. Sequenced sample: blood. This sequence originates from a woman aged 18-29 years with Graves' hyperthyroidism. The DNA for the CDR3 is TGTGCCAGCAGTTACTGGACAGGGTTCGATCAGCCCCAGCATTTT. Its translation is CASSYWTGFDQPQHF.